Listed below are T cell receptor beta chains from one sample, sequenced in a study of T cells in localized non-small cell lung cancer. The table came from immunoSEQ multiplex PCR; TCRdb's copy has only in-frame clones and leaves some out. The profile shows tens of thousands of clones, 87% of them singletons. The sequences come from PBMCs, collected before any cancer treatment. The receptors originated from a man between 40 and 70 years old with stage II squamous cell lung carcinoma. CDR3s include the opening cysteine and the closing phenylalanine or tryptophan. A D gene is named only where the DNA matches it firmly. Rows may omit the clone size; those that give it use once, few, many or a size class.

j_call: TRBJ1-5
v_call: TRBV11-2
cdr3_length: 15
clone_size: few
d_call: .
cdr3_nt: TGTGCCAGCAGCTTAGGGCAGGGTAATAATCAGCCCCAGCATTTT
cdr3_aa: CASSLGQGNNQPQHF

j_call: TRBJ2-3
v_call: TRBV10-3
cdr3_length: 18
clone_size: .
d_call: .
cdr3_nt: TGTGCCATCAGTGAGACCAACTTCAGAATCTCTTACACAGATACGCAGTATTTT
cdr3_aa: CAISETNFRISYTDTQYF

j_call: TRBJ2-7
v_call: TRBV4-3
cdr3_length: 13
clone_size: .
d_call: TRBD1
cdr3_nt: TGCGCCAGCGCTTCCGACAGGGGCTACGAGCAGTACTTC
cdr3_aa: CASASDRGYEQYF

j_call: TRBJ2-3
v_call: TRBV7-2
cdr3_length: 14
clone_size: once
d_call: .
cdr3_nt: TGTGCCAGCAGTGGAACTAGGACCTCGGATACGCAGTATTTT
cdr3_aa: CASSGTRTSDTQYF

j_call: TRBJ1-2
v_call: TRBV15
cdr3_length: 13
clone_size: .
d_call: TRBD1
cdr3_nt: TGTGCCACCAGCAGCAGGACAGGGAGCGCCTACACCTTC
cdr3_aa: CATSSRTGSAYTF

j_call: TRBJ1-2
v_call: TRBV6-6
cdr3_length: 15
clone_size: .
d_call: TRBD1
cdr3_nt: TGTGCCAGCAGGGCCGGGACAGTAAGTGGCTATGGCTACACCTTC
cdr3_aa: CASRAGTVSGYGYTF

j_call: TRBJ1-2
v_call: TRBV19
cdr3_length: 14
clone_size: .
d_call: .
cdr3_nt: TGTGCCAGTAGTATAGCTGGGGCTCACTATGGCTACACCTTC
cdr3_aa: CASSIAGAHYGYTF

j_call: TRBJ1-5
v_call: TRBV28
cdr3_length: 14
clone_size: .
d_call: TRBD1
cdr3_nt: TGTGCCAGCATGCTAGGACAGGGGTATCAGCCCCAGCATTTT
cdr3_aa: CASMLGQGYQPQHF

j_call: TRBJ1-2
v_call: TRBV6-4
cdr3_length: 13
clone_size: .
d_call: .
cdr3_nt: TGTGCCAGCAGTTCCACCCCCGGACAGCACTACACCTTC
cdr3_aa: CASSSTPGQHYTF

j_call: TRBJ2-2
v_call: TRBV19
cdr3_length: 15
clone_size: .
d_call: TRBD2
cdr3_nt: TGTGCCAGTAGTATTCCAGCGGGAGGGGGCGGGGAGCTGTTTTTT
cdr3_aa: CASSIPAGGGGELFF

j_call: TRBJ2-7
v_call: TRBV7-6
cdr3_length: 16
clone_size: .
d_call: TRBD1
cdr3_nt: TGTGCCAGCAGCCCCGGTTCGGGACAGGCGCCCTACGAGCAGTACTTC
cdr3_aa: CASSPGSGQAPYEQYF

j_call: TRBJ2-5
v_call: TRBV6-1
cdr3_length: 15
clone_size: .
d_call: TRBD1
cdr3_nt: TGTGCCAGCAGTGGTGGACAGGGCCTCCAAGAGACCCAGTACTTC
cdr3_aa: CASSGGQGLQETQYF

j_call: TRBJ2-7
v_call: TRBV9
cdr3_length: 15
clone_size: .
d_call: .
cdr3_nt: TGTGCCAGCAGCTCCCAACCTACAGGGAACCACGAGCAGTACTTC
cdr3_aa: CASSSQPTGNHEQYF

j_call: TRBJ1-2
v_call: TRBV6-5
cdr3_length: 15
clone_size: .
d_call: .
cdr3_nt: TGTGCCAGCAGTAGTTACCCGGGACAAGGACGGGGCTACACCTTC
cdr3_aa: CASSSYPGQGRGYTF

j_call: TRBJ1-1
v_call: TRBV19
cdr3_length: 15
clone_size: .
d_call: TRBD1
cdr3_nt: TGTGCCAGTAGGAGCGGGGGACAGCCGAACACTGAAGCTTTCTTT
cdr3_aa: CASRSGGQPNTEAFF

j_call: TRBJ1-5
v_call: TRBV10-2
cdr3_length: 14
clone_size: .
d_call: TRBD1
cdr3_nt: TGCGCCAGCAGGGCCAGGGGGGCAAATCAGCCCCAGCATTTT
cdr3_aa: CASRARGANQPQHF

j_call: TRBJ2-3
v_call: TRBV7-9
cdr3_length: 14
clone_size: .
d_call: TRBD2
cdr3_nt: TGTGCCAGCAGCCCGGGACTAGCAACAGATACGCAGTATTTT
cdr3_aa: CASSPGLATDTQYF

j_call: TRBJ1-6
v_call: TRBV7-9
cdr3_length: 14
clone_size: .
d_call: .
cdr3_nt: TGTGCCAGCAGCCTCGGGCGGGGAACTTCACCCCTCCACTTT
cdr3_aa: CASSLGRGTSPLHF

j_call: TRBJ2-1
v_call: TRBV7-2
cdr3_length: 14
clone_size: .
d_call: .
cdr3_nt: TGTGCCAGCAGCTTAGTGGGATCAGGGGCGGAGCAGTTCTTC
cdr3_aa: CASSLVGSGAEQFF

j_call: TRBJ2-5
v_call: TRBV19
cdr3_length: 13
clone_size: once
d_call: .
cdr3_nt: TGTGCCAGTAGTATTTCTCGCCAAGAGACCCAGTACTTC
cdr3_aa: CASSISRQETQYF

j_call: TRBJ2-5
v_call: TRBV7-7
cdr3_length: 14
clone_size: .
d_call: .
cdr3_nt: TGTGCCGGCAGCTTAGCAACCGGGTTGGAGACCCAGTACTTC
cdr3_aa: CAGSLATGLETQYF

j_call: TRBJ1-3
v_call: TRBV7-9
cdr3_length: 15
clone_size: .
d_call: .
cdr3_nt: TGTGCCAGCAGCCCCCCTTTCCGCTCTGGAAACACCATATATTTT
cdr3_aa: CASSPPFRSGNTIYF

j_call: TRBJ2-7
v_call: TRBV25-1
cdr3_length: 15
clone_size: .
d_call: TRBD1
cdr3_nt: TGTGCCAGCAGTGCAACGGGACAGAGCTCCGCGGAGCAGTACTTC
cdr3_aa: CASSATGQSSAEQYF

j_call: TRBJ1-5
v_call: TRBV28
cdr3_length: 14
clone_size: .
d_call: .
cdr3_nt: TGTGCCAGCAGTTACGGGATCGGCAATCAGCCCCAGCATTTT
cdr3_aa: CASSYGIGNQPQHF

j_call: TRBJ1-1
v_call: TRBV6-5
cdr3_length: 12
clone_size: .
d_call: TRBD1
cdr3_nt: TGTGCCAGCAGTCGGACAGGCGATGAAGCTTTCTTT
cdr3_aa: CASSRTGDEAFF

j_call: TRBJ1-5
v_call: TRBV4-3
cdr3_length: 14
clone_size: few
d_call: .
cdr3_nt: TGCGCCAGCAGCCAAGATACGGAGAATCAGCCCCAGCATTTT
cdr3_aa: CASSQDTENQPQHF

j_call: TRBJ1-2
v_call: TRBV5-4
cdr3_length: 13
clone_size: .
d_call: .
cdr3_nt: TGTGCCAGCAGAAAAGACGGAAACTATGGCTACACCTTC
cdr3_aa: CASRKDGNYGYTF

j_call: TRBJ1-1
v_call: TRBV19
cdr3_length: 13
clone_size: .
d_call: .
cdr3_nt: TGTGCCGCCACACAGACATTGAACACTGAAGCTTTCTTT
cdr3_aa: CAATQTLNTEAFF

j_call: TRBJ1-2
v_call: TRBV2
cdr3_length: 16
clone_size: .
d_call: .
cdr3_nt: TGTGCCAGCATTCTTCGAGCGGACACTAAAGCAGATGGCTACACCTTC
cdr3_aa: CASILRADTKADGYTF

j_call: TRBJ2-4
v_call: TRBV14
cdr3_length: 15
clone_size: .
d_call: .
cdr3_nt: TGTGCCAGCAGCTTCACTGGCAGGGCCAAAAACATTCAGTACTTC
cdr3_aa: CASSFTGRAKNIQYF

j_call: TRBJ1-1
v_call: TRBV7-9
cdr3_length: 13
clone_size: .
d_call: .
cdr3_nt: TGTGCCAGCAGCGATTTCGGGGTCACTGAAGCTTTCTTT
cdr3_aa: CASSDFGVTEAFF

j_call: TRBJ2-3
v_call: TRBV2
cdr3_length: 17
clone_size: .
d_call: .
cdr3_nt: TGTGCCAGCCGTCGGGAGCGGATACACAGAAGCACAGATACGCAGTATTTT
cdr3_aa: CASRRERIHRSTDTQYF

j_call: TRBJ2-6
v_call: TRBV10-3
cdr3_length: 14
clone_size: .
d_call: .
cdr3_nt: TGTGCCATCAGTACAGGGTCTGGGGCCAACGTCCTGACTTTC
cdr3_aa: CAISTGSGANVLTF

j_call: TRBJ1-2
v_call: TRBV14
cdr3_length: 16
clone_size: .
d_call: .
cdr3_nt: TGTGCCAGCAGCCAAGATCCTAGGGGGGTACCCCATGGCTACACCTTC
cdr3_aa: CASSQDPRGVPHGYTF

j_call: TRBJ2-5
v_call: TRBV14
cdr3_length: 15
clone_size: .
d_call: .
cdr3_nt: TGTGCCAGCAGCCAAGATATTTCGGACCAAGAGACCCAGTACTTC
cdr3_aa: CASSQDISDQETQYF

j_call: TRBJ2-3
v_call: TRBV19
cdr3_length: 15
clone_size: .
d_call: TRBD1
cdr3_nt: TGTGCCAGTAGTACCCAGGGGGCGCTTCAAGATACGCAGTATTTT
cdr3_aa: CASSTQGALQDTQYF

j_call: TRBJ2-1
v_call: TRBV10-3
cdr3_length: 12
clone_size: .
d_call: TRBD1
cdr3_nt: TGTGCCACCGCGGACAGGGACAATGAGCAGTTCTTC
cdr3_aa: CATADRDNEQFF

j_call: TRBJ2-1
v_call: TRBV11-3
cdr3_length: 15
clone_size: few
d_call: .
cdr3_nt: TGTGCCAGCACTACCCTGGGAGCGGGCGACAATGAGCAGTTCTTC
cdr3_aa: CASTTLGAGDNEQFF

j_call: TRBJ2-5
v_call: TRBV9
cdr3_length: 16
clone_size: once
d_call: TRBD2
cdr3_nt: TGTGCCAGCAGCGTTAATAGCGGGAGGGCCCGGGAGACCCAGTACTTC
cdr3_aa: CASSVNSGRARETQYF

j_call: TRBJ2-7
v_call: TRBV5-4
cdr3_length: 13
clone_size: .
d_call: .
cdr3_nt: TGTGCCAGCAGCTTGGCCGAGGCCGACGAGCAGTACTTC
cdr3_aa: CASSLAEADEQYF

j_call: TRBJ1-6
v_call: TRBV4-3
cdr3_length: 15
clone_size: once
d_call: .
cdr3_nt: TGCGCCAGCAGCCAAGATATTCTGGATCGGGGGATCCTCCACTTT
cdr3_aa: CASSQDILDRGILHF

j_call: TRBJ1-1
v_call: TRBV5-1
cdr3_length: 14
clone_size: .
d_call: .
cdr3_nt: TGCGCCAGCAGCTTGGATCAGAGGAACACTGAAGCTTTCTTT
cdr3_aa: CASSLDQRNTEAFF

j_call: TRBJ1-4
v_call: TRBV25-1
cdr3_length: 17
clone_size: .
d_call: .
cdr3_nt: TGTGCCAGCAGTTACTCCGGGACGGCGGCCGGTAATGAAAAACTGTTTTTT
cdr3_aa: CASSYSGTAAGNEKLFF

j_call: TRBJ1-5
v_call: TRBV19
cdr3_length: 16
clone_size: .
d_call: TRBD1
cdr3_nt: TGTGCCAGTAGTATAGCCGGGACAGGGGGTCCGAGGGCCCAGCATTTT
cdr3_aa: CASSIAGTGGPRAQHF

j_call: TRBJ1-3
v_call: TRBV5-4
cdr3_length: 14
clone_size: once
d_call: .
cdr3_nt: TGTGCCAGCTCGCGAGGTCAAACCGGAAACACCATATATTTT
cdr3_aa: CASSRGQTGNTIYF

j_call: TRBJ2-2
v_call: TRBV7-3
cdr3_length: 12
clone_size: .
d_call: .
cdr3_nt: TGTGCCAGCAGCCCTAACACCGGGGAGCTGTTTTTT
cdr3_aa: CASSPNTGELFF

j_call: TRBJ2-4
v_call: TRBV6-5
cdr3_length: 15
clone_size: .
d_call: .
cdr3_nt: TGTGCCAGCAGTCACCTCTCTCTGGGGGTGGGCATTCAGTACTTC
cdr3_aa: CASSHLSLGVGIQYF

j_call: TRBJ2-7
v_call: TRBV19
cdr3_length: 14
clone_size: .
d_call: TRBD1
cdr3_nt: TGTGCCAGTAGTTCCGGGACAGGGCGCTACGAGCAGTACTTC
cdr3_aa: CASSSGTGRYEQYF

j_call: TRBJ1-3
v_call: TRBV5-4
cdr3_length: 17
clone_size: .
d_call: .
cdr3_nt: TGTGCCAGCAGCGCCCGTCAGGAGATAGTCTCTGGAAACACCATATATTTT
cdr3_aa: CASSARQEIVSGNTIYF

j_call: TRBJ2-7
v_call: TRBV5-6
cdr3_length: 12
clone_size: .
d_call: .
cdr3_nt: TGTGCCAGCAGCTCGCCGGGGTTCGAGCAGTACTTC
cdr3_aa: CASSSPGFEQYF

j_call: TRBJ2-1
v_call: TRBV7-3
cdr3_length: 17
clone_size: .
d_call: TRBD2
cdr3_nt: TGTGCCAGCAGCTTGAACCCTATCAGCGGGGGACACAATGAGCAGTTCTTC
cdr3_aa: CASSLNPISGGHNEQFF

j_call: TRBJ1-1
v_call: TRBV6-5
cdr3_length: 11
clone_size: .
d_call: .
cdr3_nt: TGTGCCAGCAGTTATGACACTGAAGCTTTCTTT
cdr3_aa: CASSYDTEAFF

j_call: TRBJ2-3
v_call: TRBV2
cdr3_length: 15
clone_size: .
d_call: TRBD1
cdr3_nt: TGTGCCAGCAGTGAATGGGACAGGGGTGCGGATACGCAGTATTTT
cdr3_aa: CASSEWDRGADTQYF

j_call: TRBJ2-1
v_call: TRBV7-3
cdr3_length: 15
clone_size: .
d_call: TRBD2
cdr3_nt: TGTGCCAGCAGCTTATCCGGCGGGAGCTACAATGAGCAGTTCTTC
cdr3_aa: CASSLSGGSYNEQFF

j_call: TRBJ2-1
v_call: TRBV20-1
cdr3_length: 10
clone_size: .
d_call: .
cdr3_nt: TGCAGTGCTAATGCTCCGGAGCAGTTCTTC
cdr3_aa: CSANAPEQFF

j_call: TRBJ2-1
v_call: TRBV5-1
cdr3_length: 11
clone_size: .
d_call: .
cdr3_nt: TGCGCCAGCAGCGGTCGCCGGGAGCAGTTCTTC
cdr3_aa: CASSGRREQFF